This TCR beta chain stems from a study of T cell repertoires in cytomegalovirus infection. This clonotype turned up a few times. The antigen is undetermined. The CDR3 totals 16 residues. Germline CDR1 MNHNS, CDR2 SASEGT. The V and J ends lost 6 bases and 4 bases, in that order; junction bases with no gene match: 11. Study-wide points: It was HLA-C-restricted CMV-specific TCR beta clonotypes that dominated the response ex vivo. The cumulative frequency of public TCR beta families distinguished individuals who carried CMV together with the relevant HLA.

From the reads, TCRdb called clonotypes with MiXCR, one entry per CDR3 protein. This table has roughly 920,000 distinct CDR3 sequences, 31% appearing once. This TCR was sampled from a human donor in good health (CMV status not recorded). Some clones in this sample may be carry-over from other donors' samples. The sequences come from cultured CD8+ T cells from PBMCs, collected from culture after CMV antigen stimulation. The genes are TRBV6-1 and TRBJ2-1, with 8 positions matching TRBD1. In DNA, the CDR3 is TGTGCCAGCAGGGACAGGGTTTACCTTAATTACAATGAGCAGTTCTTC. Protein sequence: CASRDRVYLNYNEQFF.